This is a list of T cell receptor beta chains from one sample in a study of T cell responses to AZD1222 COVID-19 vaccine. The assay was immunoSEQ multiplex PCR, and TCRdb's table has in-frame clones only and misses some. The sample holds under 150,000 clones, approximately 90% seen once. The sample was peripheral blood, taken on day 0 of AZD1222 vaccination. The receptors were sampled from an adult in good health. Both conserved end residues are part of each CDR3. A D gene is named only where the DNA matches it firmly. For some rows the clone size is stated as once, few or many, or as a class when expanded; others skip it.

TRBJ2-2 | TRBV25-1 | once | . | CASSYTRGGELFF | TGTGCCAGCAGTTACACTAGGGGCGGGGAGCTGTTTTTT
TRBJ2-3 | TRBV12-3/TRBV12-4 | . | . | CASRSTDTQYF | TGTGCCAGCAGAAGCACAGATACGCAGTATTTT
TRBJ1-2 | TRBV6-5 | . | . | CASSYIGKGYTF | TGTGCCAGCAGTTATATTGGGAAAGGCTACACCTTC
TRBJ1-5 | TRBV30 | . | . | CAWSLQEGPQHF | TGTGCCTGGAGCCTCCAAGAGGGGCCCCAGCATTTT
TRBJ1-1 | TRBV5-1 | . | . | CASSLGYLNTEAFF | TGCGCCAGCAGCTTGGGGTATTTGAACACTGAAGCTTTCTTT
TRBJ2-1 | TRBV5-5 | . | . | CASSPYNEQFF | TGTGCCAGCAGCCCGTACAATGAGCAGTTCTTC
TRBJ1-3 | TRBV18 | . | . | CASSTGVAFSGNTIYF | TGTGCCAGCTCAACCGGGGTCGCTTTCTCTGGAAACACCATATATTTT
TRBJ1-5 | TRBV2 | . | . | CASSEKGWSNQPQHF | TGTGCCAGCAGTGAAAAGGGATGGAGCAATCAGCCCCAGCATTTT
TRBJ1-4 | TRBV6-5 | . | TRBD1 | CASSYGGTGWEKLFF | TGTGCCAGCAGTTATGGTGGGACAGGGTGGGAAAAACTGTTTTTT
TRBJ1-6 | TRBV6-2/TRBV6-3 | . | . | CASSYNWNSSSYNSPLHF | TGTGCCAGCAGTTACAATTGGAACAGTAGCTCCTATAATTCACCCCTCCACTTT
TRBJ1-1 | TRBV7-9 | once | . | CASSSQSPVEAFF | TGTGCCAGCAGCTCGCAAAGCCCAGTTGAAGCTTTCTTT
TRBJ2-2 | TRBV5-1 | . | . | CASSQHGELFF | TGCGCCAGCAGCCAGCACGGGGAGCTGTTTTTT
TRBJ1-5 | TRBV7-9 | . | TRBD1 | CASSKTGGNNQPQHF | TGTGCCAGCAGCAAGACAGGGGGGAACAATCAGCCCCAGCATTTT
TRBJ2-3 | TRBV5-4 | . | TRBD2 | CASSFPSGGADTQYF | TGTGCCAGCAGCTTCCCTAGCGGAGGAGCAGATACGCAGTATTTT
TRBJ2-7 | TRBV28 | . | . | CASSLPVESRYEQYF | TGTGCCAGCAGTTTGCCGGTGGAGAGCAGGTACGAGCAGTACTTC
TRBJ2-1 | TRBV27 | . | TRBD1 | CASRTGTGWVLNNEQFF | TGTGCCAGCAGAACCGGGACAGGGTGGGTCTTAAACAATGAGCAGTTCTTC
TRBJ2-5 | TRBV7-3 | . | . | CASSPRTGQKETQYF | TGTGCCAGCAGCCCCCGGACGGGTCAAAAAGAGACCCAGTACTTC
TRBJ2-5 | TRBV7-2 | . | . | CASSQPPGVEQETQYF | TGTGCCAGCAGCCAACCCCCGGGGGTGGAGCAAGAGACCCAGTACTTC
TRBJ2-5 | TRBV10-2 | . | TRBD2 | CASSVASGWETQYF | TGCGCCAGCAGTGTGGCTAGCGGGTGGGAGACCCAGTACTTC
TRBJ1-5 | TRBV3-1/TRBV3-2 | . | TRBD1 | CASSQGTGNNQPQHF | TGTGCCAGCAGCCAGGGGACAGGAAATAATCAGCCCCAGCATTTT
TRBJ1-5 | TRBV7-9 | . | . | CASSLGQNRIDPQHF | TGTGCCAGCAGCTTAGGGCAGAACAGAATAGATCCCCAGCATTTT
TRBJ2-1 | TRBV24-1 | . | . | CATSDQPTYNEQFF | TGTGCCACCAGTGACCAACCTACCTACAATGAGCAGTTCTTC
TRBJ2-1 | TRBV5-1 | . | TRBD2 | CASSLTSGSSYNEQFF | TGCGCCAGCAGCTTGACTAGCGGGAGCTCCTACAATGAGCAGTTCTTC
TRBJ1-3 | TRBV11-2 | . | . | CASSAWPGNTIYF | TGTGCCAGCAGCGCGTGGCCTGGAAACACCATATATTTT
TRBJ2-2 | TRBV9 | . | . | CASSDSSRIANTGELFF | TGTGCCAGCAGCGACAGTAGCCGAATCGCGAACACCGGGGAGCTGTTTTTT
TRBJ1-4 | TRBV6-1 | . | . | CASSELGSWDTFNEKLFF | TGTGCCAGCAGTGAATTGGGGAGTTGGGATACCTTTAATGAAAAACTGTTTTTT
TRBJ1-5 | TRBV27 | . | . | CASSLFSDPLNQPQHF | TGTGCCAGCAGTCTATTTAGTGACCCCCTTAATCAGCCCCAGCATTTT
TRBJ2-7 | TRBV6-2/TRBV6-3 | few | TRBD1 | CASSYGQGAFAEQYF | TGTGCCAGCAGTTACGGACAGGGGGCCTTCGCCGAGCAGTACTTC
TRBJ1-5 | TRBV5-5 | . | . | CASSLGGKHQPQHF | TGTGCCAGCAGCTTGGGGGGTAAGCATCAGCCCCAGCATTTT